These 23 T cell receptor beta chains originate from one sample sequenced in a study of T cell repertoires in cytomegalovirus infection. TCRdb redid the calling of the reads with MiXCR, one entry per CDR3 protein. The table records just under 550,000 distinct CDR3 sequences, approximately 25% of them present only once. The specimen was PBMCs. These receptors were taken from a human donor in good health (CMV status not recorded). Some clones in this sample may be carry-over from other donors' samples.

The CDR3 spells CASNDLSRSSYNSPLHF. The CDR3 region has the DNA TGCGCCAGCAACGACCTTTCCCGAAGCTCCTATAATTCACCCCTCCACTTT. The chain uses TRBV4-1 and TRBJ1-6; D gene ambiguous. CDR3 size: 17 residues. The V end was cut by 7 bases, the J end by 0 bases, with 16 bases between. The V gene's germline CDR1 is MGHRA and CDR2 YSYEKL.

CDR3 nucleotides: TGCAGCGGTCGGACCCCAGCGGAGACCCAGTACTTC. Amino acids: CSGRTPAETQYF. V is TRBV29-1 and J is TRBJ2-5; D gene ambiguous. The CDR3 consists of 12 residues. Germline lookup yields CDR1 SQVTM and CDR2 ANQGSEA. Between the trimmed V and J ends, which lost 7 bases and 5 bases, there was a span of 14 bases.

The V call is TRBV15, the J call TRBJ1-3; TRBD1 agrees at 9 bases. CDR3 length equals 16 residues. Germline V lookup: CDR1 LNHNV, CDR2 YYDKDF (reference sequence). J gave up 2 bases and V 1 base, and 3 bases lay outside the gene matches. Here the CDR3 DNA reads TGTGCCACCAGCAGAGGGACAGGGGACACTGGAAACACCATATATTTT. The encoded protein is CATSRGTGDTGNTIYF.

The gene calls are TRBV4-2 and TRBJ1-6, with 8 bases lining up with TRBD1. This CDR3 is built from 15 residues. CDR1 LGHNA and CDR2 YNFKEQ come from the germline V gene. Trimming took 1 base from V and 9 from J; bases not matched to a gene: 5. CDR3 DNA sequence: TGTGCCAGCAGCCAAGCCGCCAGGGGGCCTTCACCCCTCCACTTT. The encoded protein is CASSQAARGPSPLHF.

The chain uses TRBV29-1 and TRBJ2-1; tentatively, D is TRBD1 (6 bases). Germline lookup yields CDR1 SQVTM and CDR2 ANQGSEA. With 0 bases removed from V and 7 bases from J, the gap between germline ends came to 13 bases. The CDR3 has 14 amino acids. The CDR3 DNA reads TGCAGCGTTGAAGATCCCCAGGGGTTGAATGAGCAGTTCTTC. Translating it yields CSVEDPQGLNEQFF.

This clonotype showed up just a few times. The chain has TRBV5-6 and TRBJ2-7, with 7 bases matching TRBD2. The CDR3 is 16 amino acids. V was clipped by 4 bases and J by 3 bases; unmatched bases: 13. The germline V gene encodes CDR1 SGHDT and CDR2 YYEEEE. CDR3 sequence reads: CASSLPAGKGRYEQYV. CDR3 bases: TGTGCCAGCAGCCTACCAGCGGGGAAAGGTCGCTACGAGCAGTACGTC.

The chain couples TRBV15 to TRBJ1-1; D ambiguous. From germline, CDR1 is LNHNV and CDR2 YYDKDF (reference sequence). Trimming removed 1 base at V and 3 bases at J, with 6 bases between. This CDR3 has 13 residues. CDR3 nucleotides: TGTGCCACCAGCAGAGTAAAGGACACTGAAGCTTTCTTT. Its protein is CATSRVKDTEAFF.

This clonotype was counted ten times or more. The DNA of the CDR3 is TGTGCCAGCAGCTCTGCGGGTGGGAACACTGAAGCTTTCTTT. This gives the protein CASSSAGGNTEAFF. The V and J genes are TRBV12-3 or TRBV12-4 and TRBJ1-1; D is unresolved. Deletions cut 6 bases from V and 1 base from J, with 12 bases between. CDR3 length equals 14 residues.

This chain connects TRBV12-5 to TRBJ1-2; D not resolved. With 1 base removed from V and 4 bases from J, the gap between germline ends came to 7 bases. This CDR3 contains 13 residues. The germline V gene encodes CDR1 LGHNT and CDR2 FRNRAP. The CDR3 nucleotides are TGTGCTAGTGGTTTGGGGCACCGCTATGGCTACACCTTC. Translation gives CASGLGHRYGYTF.

This clonotype was seen more than once but under ten times. The genes are TRBV6-2 or TRBV6-3 and TRBJ2-1; the match to TRBD2 covers 7 bases. The CDR3 sequence is 16 residues long. The trim removed 8 bases at V and 6 bases at J, leaving 16 bases unmatched. CDR1 MNHEY and CDR2 SVGEGT come from the germline V gene. The CDR3 nucleotides read TGTGCCAGCCAGTTAAACAACGCCGGGACTACCAATGAGCAGTTCTTC. This sequence encodes CASQLNNAGTTNEQFF.

This clonotype was seen ten or more times. The rearrangement uses TRBV7-9 and TRBJ1-1; no firm D call. V lost 6 bases and J lost 4, with 9 bases in between. This CDR3 contains 12 residues. Germline-derived CDR1 and CDR2 are SEHNR and FQNEAQ (reference sequence). The CDR3 coding sequence is TGTGCCAGCAGTCAAAGTGGCACTGAAGCTTTCTTT. Its translation: CASSQSGTEAFF.

V gene TRBV6-4 combines with J gene TRBJ2-3; weak D call: TRBD1 (6 bases). CDR1 is MRHNA and CDR2 is SNTAGT in the germline V gene. Trimming stripped 6 bases from V and 2 bases from J, with 15 bases between. CDR3 size: 15 residues. CDR3 in DNA: TGTGCCAGCAGCATCCTGATGGGGGCCACAGATACGCAGTATTTT. This sequence encodes CASSILMGATDTQYF.

This clonotype was seen a few times. The chain couples TRBV2 to TRBJ1-3, with unresolved D. Germline CDR1 and CDR2: SNHLY and FYNNEI. V was clipped by 3 bases and J by 4 bases, with 4 bases between them. CDR3 length equals 12 residues. The CDR3 DNA sequence: TGTGCCAGCAGTGATATGGGAAACACCATATATTTT. It translates to CASSDMGNTIYF.

The rearrangement links TRBV3-1 to TRBJ2-1; D gene ambiguous. CDR1 and CDR2 (germline): LGHDT, YNNKEL (reference sequence). The V end was cut by 1 base, the J end by 2 bases, with 6 bases between. This CDR3 has 14 amino acids. This CDR3 reads CASSQGYTYNEQFF. DNA of the CDR3: TGTGCCAGCAGCCAAGGGTACACCTACAATGAGCAGTTCTTC.

The chain combines TRBV25-1 with TRBJ2-4, with TRBD1 matching over 9 bases. CDR1 is MGHDK, CDR2 SYGVNS, per germline. This CDR3 has 16 amino acids. Trimming removed 6 bases from V and 1 base from J; junction bases left unmatched: 7. CDR3 region: CASRPFGQGAKNIQYF. CDR3 DNA sequence: TGTGCCAGCAGACCATTTGGACAGGGGGCCAAAAACATTCAGTACTTC.

This clonotype has ten or more counts. DNA for the CDR3: TGTGCCAGCAGCTTAGCGTTGGGACAGGGGAAGTACTTC. It encodes CASSLALGQGKYF. This rearrangement joins TRBV7-2 to TRBJ2-4, with 10 bases lining up with TRBD1. Germline CDR1 and CDR2: SGHTA and FQGNSA. Trimming at V came to 0 bases and at J to 14 bases, leaving 4 bases not matched to a gene. This CDR3 has 13 amino acids.

In this sample, this clonotype turned up a few times. This chain uses TRBV18 with TRBJ2-3; D is undetermined. Trimming took 1 base from V and 4 from J, leaving 9 bases between them. The CDR3 is 14 amino acids. The germline gives CDR1 KGHSH, CDR2 LQKENI. The CDR3 coding sequence is TGTGCCAGCTCACCACTTCGCTCGGCAGATACGCAGTATTTT. This codes for CASSPLRSADTQYF.

The V call is TRBV6-2 or TRBV6-3, the J call TRBJ2-5; 10 bases agree with TRBD2. Germline lookup yields CDR1 MNHEY and CDR2 SVGEGT. V lost 6 bases, J lost 2 bases, and 6 bases stayed unmatched. The CDR3 is 15 amino acids. For the CDR3, the DNA is TGTGCCAGCAGGATAGCGGGAGGTCCGCAAGAGACCCAGTACTTC. Amino acids: CASRIAGGPQETQYF.

The genes are TRBV9 and TRBJ2-5; TRBD2 matches at 12 bases. Germline V gives CDR1 SGDLS, CDR2 YYNGEE. With 1 base clipped from V and 6 bases from J, the junction kept 4 bases outside the gene matches. The CDR3 loop spans 15 amino acids. CDR3 amino acids: CASSVNGLAGKTQYF. The CDR3, as DNA: TGTGCCAGCAGCGTAAACGGACTAGCGGGAAAGACCCAGTACTTC.

The chain couples TRBV14 to TRBJ1-2; maybe TRBD1 (5 bases). Trimming took 0 bases from V and 8 from J, leaving 10 bases between them. The germline V gene encodes CDR1 SGHDN and CDR2 FVKESK. The CDR3 extends over 13 amino acids. CDR3 DNA: TGTGCCAGCAGCCAAGACAGGGACTTCGGCTACACCTTC. Translation gives CASSQDRDFGYTF.

The chain combines TRBV20-1 with TRBJ1-2; no clear D gene. V was cut by 3 bases and J by 6 bases, with 5 bases left in between. The CDR3 extends over 10 amino acids. Germline V CDR1 and CDR2: DFQATT, SNEGSKA (reference sequence). CDR3 protein: CSASADGYTF. CDR3 nucleotide sequence: TGCAGTGCTAGTGCGGATGGCTACACCTTC.

In its sample, this clonotype was seen many times. J is TRBJ2-5 and V is TRBV7-2; possibly TRBD2 for D (6 bases). Germline CDR1 is SGHTA and CDR2 is FQGNSA. This CDR3 comprises 14 residues. V was trimmed by 5 bases and J by 6 bases, leaving 16 bases between them. The DNA of the CDR3 is TGTGCCAGCAGCCAGGACGGGAGTAGAAAGACCCAGTACTTC. This gives the protein CASSQDGSRKTQYF.

CDR3 sequence reads: CASSLGESVTDTQYF. The CDR3 DNA reads as TGTGCCAGCAGCCTGGGCGAGTCGGTAACAGATACGCAGTATTTT. The chain combines TRBV4-2 with TRBJ2-3; D uncertain. CDR3 length: 15 amino acids. V gave up 4 bases and J gave up 3 bases, with 14 bases separating them. CDR1 and CDR2 (germline): LGHNA, YNFKEQ.